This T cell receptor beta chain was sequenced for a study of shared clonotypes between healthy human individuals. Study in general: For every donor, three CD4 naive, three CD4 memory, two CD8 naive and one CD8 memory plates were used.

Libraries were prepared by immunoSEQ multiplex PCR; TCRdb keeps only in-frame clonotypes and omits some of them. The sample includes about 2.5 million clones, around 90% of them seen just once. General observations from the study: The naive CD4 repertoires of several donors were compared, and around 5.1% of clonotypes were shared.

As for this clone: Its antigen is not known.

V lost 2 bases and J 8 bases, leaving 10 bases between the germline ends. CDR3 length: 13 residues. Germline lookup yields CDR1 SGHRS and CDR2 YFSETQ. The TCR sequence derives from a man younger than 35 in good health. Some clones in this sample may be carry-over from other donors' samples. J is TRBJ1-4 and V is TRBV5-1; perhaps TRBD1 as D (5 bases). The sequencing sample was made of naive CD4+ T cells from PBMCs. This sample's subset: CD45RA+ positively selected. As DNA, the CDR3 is TGCGCCAGCAGCTTCCAGGGTGACGAAAAACTGTTTTTT. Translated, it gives CASSFQGDEKLFF.